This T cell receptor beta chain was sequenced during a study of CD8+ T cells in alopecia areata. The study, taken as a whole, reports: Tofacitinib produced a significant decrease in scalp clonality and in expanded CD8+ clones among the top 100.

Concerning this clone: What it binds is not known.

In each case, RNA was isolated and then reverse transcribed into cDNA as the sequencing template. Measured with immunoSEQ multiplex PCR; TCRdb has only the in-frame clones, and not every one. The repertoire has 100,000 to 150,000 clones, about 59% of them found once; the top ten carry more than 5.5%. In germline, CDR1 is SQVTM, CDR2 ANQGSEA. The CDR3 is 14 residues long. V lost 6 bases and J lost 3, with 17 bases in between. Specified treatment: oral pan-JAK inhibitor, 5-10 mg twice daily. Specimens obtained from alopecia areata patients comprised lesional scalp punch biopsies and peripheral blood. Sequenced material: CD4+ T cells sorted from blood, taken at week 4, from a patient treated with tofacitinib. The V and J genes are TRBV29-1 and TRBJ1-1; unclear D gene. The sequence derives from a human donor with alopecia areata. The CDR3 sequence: CSVAISAGDTEAFF. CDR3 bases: TGCAGCGTCGCTATTTCGGCGGGTGACACTGAAGCTTTCTTT. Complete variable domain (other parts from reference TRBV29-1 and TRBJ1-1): SAVISQKPSRDICQRGTSLTIQCQVDSQVTMMFWYRQQPGQSLTLIATANQGSEATYESGFVIDKFPISRPNLTFSTLTVSNMSPEDSSIYLCSVAISAGDTEAFFGQGTRLTVV.